This TCR beta chain was sequenced during a study of blood T cell repertoires in COVID-19. The wider study: The study drew acute and convalescent COVID-19 samples from the United States, Italy and Spain.

Study processing details: Nucleated cell counts were estimated from reference gene primer amplification. Sequencing was performed with immunoSEQ multiplex PCR; in TCRdb, only in-frame clones are kept and a portion is missing. V, J and clone size reflect that table, while D and trimming were determined from the DNA. In the table there are over 250,000 clones, 80% to 90% of which are singletons. Looked up from germline, CDR1 is SGHRS and CDR2 is YFSETQ. V was shortened by 1 base and J by 2 bases, with 9 bases between the two germline ends. The CDR3 has 14 amino acids. The V and J genes are TRBV5-1 and TRBJ2-5; a weak D match, TRBD1 (6 bases). This TCR was sampled from a woman between 35 and 50 years old who had recovered from COVID-19. Sequenced input: peripheral blood. CDR3 region: CASSLTGMQETQYF. DNA for the CDR3: TGCGCCAGCAGCTTGACAGGGATGCAAGAGACCCAGTACTTC. The full variable domain, completed using reference TRBV5-1 and TRBJ2-5, is KAGVTQTPRYLIKTRGQQVTLSCSPISGHRSVSWYQQTPGQGLQFLFEYFSETQRNKGNFPGRFSGRQFSNSRSEMNVSTLELGDSALYLCASSLTGMQETQYFGPGTRLLVL.